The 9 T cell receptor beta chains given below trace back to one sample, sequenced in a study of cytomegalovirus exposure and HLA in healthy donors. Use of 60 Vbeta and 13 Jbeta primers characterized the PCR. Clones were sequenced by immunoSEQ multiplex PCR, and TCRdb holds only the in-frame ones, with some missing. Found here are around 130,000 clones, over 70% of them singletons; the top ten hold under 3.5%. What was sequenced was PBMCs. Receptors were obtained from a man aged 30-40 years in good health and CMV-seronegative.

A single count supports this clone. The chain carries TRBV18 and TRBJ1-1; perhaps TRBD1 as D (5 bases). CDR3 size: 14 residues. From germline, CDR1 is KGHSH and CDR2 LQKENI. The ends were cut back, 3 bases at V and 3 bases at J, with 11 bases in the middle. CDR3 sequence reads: CASSPQGGDTEAFF. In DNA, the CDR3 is TGTGCCAGCTCACCCCAGGGAGGCGACACTGAAGCTTTCTTT.

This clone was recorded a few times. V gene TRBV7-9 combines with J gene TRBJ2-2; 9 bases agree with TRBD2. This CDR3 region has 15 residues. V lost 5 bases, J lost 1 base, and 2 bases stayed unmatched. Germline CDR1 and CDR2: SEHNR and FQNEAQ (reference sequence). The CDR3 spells CASSETSGNTGELFF. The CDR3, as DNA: TGTGCCAGCAGCGAGACTAGCGGGAACACCGGGGAGCTGTTTTTT.

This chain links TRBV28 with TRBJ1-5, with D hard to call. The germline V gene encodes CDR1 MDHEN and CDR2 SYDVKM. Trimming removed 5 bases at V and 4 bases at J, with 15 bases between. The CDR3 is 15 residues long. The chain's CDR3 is CASSPSSGNNQPQHF. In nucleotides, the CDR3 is TGTGCCAGCAGTCCCTCGTCGGGGAATAATCAGCCCCAGCATTTT.

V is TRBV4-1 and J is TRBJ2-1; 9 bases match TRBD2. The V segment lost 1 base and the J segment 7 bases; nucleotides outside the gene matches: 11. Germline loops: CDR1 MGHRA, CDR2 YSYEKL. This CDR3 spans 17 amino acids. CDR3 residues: CASSQAGAGGRRNEQFF. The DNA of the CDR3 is TGCGCCAGCAGCCAAGCTGGGGCGGGGGGGCGTCGGAATGAGCAGTTCTTC.

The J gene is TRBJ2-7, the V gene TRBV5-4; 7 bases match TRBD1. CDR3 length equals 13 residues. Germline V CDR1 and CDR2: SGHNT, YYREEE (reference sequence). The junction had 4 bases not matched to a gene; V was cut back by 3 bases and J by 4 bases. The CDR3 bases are TGTGCCAGCAGCTCCGGGACAGAGTACGAGCAGTACTTC. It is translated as CASSSGTEYEQYF.

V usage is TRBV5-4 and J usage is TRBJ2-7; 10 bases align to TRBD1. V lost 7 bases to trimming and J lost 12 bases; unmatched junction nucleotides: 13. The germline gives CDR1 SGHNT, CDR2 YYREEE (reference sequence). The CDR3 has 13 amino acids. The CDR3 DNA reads TGTGCCAGCGCCCCGGGACAGGGGAAGAACCGGTACTTC. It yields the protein CASAPGQGKNRYF.

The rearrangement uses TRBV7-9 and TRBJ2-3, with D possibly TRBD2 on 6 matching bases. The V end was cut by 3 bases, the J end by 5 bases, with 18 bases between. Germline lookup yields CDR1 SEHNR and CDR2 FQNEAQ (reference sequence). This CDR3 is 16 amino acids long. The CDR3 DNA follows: TGTGCCAGCAGCTTCCTGGACGGAGGGAATTTAGATACGCAGTATTTT. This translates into CASSFLDGGNLDTQYF.

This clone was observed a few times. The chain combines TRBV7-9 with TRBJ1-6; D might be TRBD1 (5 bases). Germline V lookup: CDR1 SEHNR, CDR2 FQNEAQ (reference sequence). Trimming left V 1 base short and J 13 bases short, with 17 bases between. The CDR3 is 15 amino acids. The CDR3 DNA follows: TGTGCCAGCAGCTTAGGGGAGGGGAGAACTAAGCCCCTCCACTTT. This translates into CASSLGEGRTKPLHF.

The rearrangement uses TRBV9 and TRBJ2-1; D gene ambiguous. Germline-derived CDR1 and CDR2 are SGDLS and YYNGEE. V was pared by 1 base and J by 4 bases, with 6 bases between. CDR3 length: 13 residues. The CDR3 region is CASSVTDYNEQFF. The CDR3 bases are TGTGCCAGCAGCGTAACAGATTACAATGAGCAGTTCTTC.